The clone carrying this T cell receptor (beta chain) was counted many times. Germline loops: CDR1 MNHEY, CDR2 SVGEGT. V lost 6 bases and J lost 0, with 18 bases in between. The CDR3 is 16 amino acids. By 5'RACE with 10-nucleotide random UMIs, the cDNA was made. From the 5' RACE reads, TCRdb called clonotypes with MiXCR, one entry per CDR3 protein. This sample carries 100,000 or so distinct CDR3 sequences, around 3.3% of them seen once, and the ten largest clones take around 5.5%. This entry comes from a study of neurological immune-mediated disorders. The genes are TRBV6-2 or TRBV6-3 and TRBJ2-7; D might be TRBD1 (6 bases). The sequenced sample consisted of PBMCs. The receptor comes from a woman aged 18-30 years with multiple sclerosis. The CDR3 sequence is CASRDSGHFSSYEQYF. The CDR3, as DNA: TGTGCCAGCAGAGACTCGGGACACTTTAGCTCCTACGAGCAGTACTTC.